The 17 T cell receptor beta chains reported below all come from one sample, sequenced in a study of T cells in Graves' hyperthyroidism and ophthalmopathy. Template material for amplifying TCR beta CDR3 regions consisted of RNA transcripts. When the TCR CDR3 underwent first-round RT-PCR, the HTBI primer set was used. TCRdb recomputed calls from the multiplex PCR reads with MiXCR, one row per CDR3 protein. The sample holds 550,000 to 600,000 distinct CDR3 sequences, approximately 15% seen once. The sequenced material came from blood. The source of these receptors is a woman aged 18-29 years with Graves' hyperthyroidism.

The J gene is TRBJ2-7, the V gene TRBV27; D gene unclear. This CDR3 spans 12 amino acids. The V and J ends lost 8 bases and 6 bases respectively, with 14 bases between them. Looked up from germline, CDR1 is MNHEY and CDR2 is SMNVEV (reference sequence). CDR3 in DNA: TGTGCCAGCGAACACCAAACAACCGAGCAGTACTTC. Protein sequence: CASEHQTTEQYF.

This clonotype has a count of ten or more. V usage is TRBV12-5 and J usage is TRBJ2-3; no firm D call. Germline assignment: CDR1 LGHNT and CDR2 FRNRAP. Trimming shortened V by 7 bases and J by 6 bases, and 14 bases separated the two germline ends. This CDR3 is built from 13 residues. The CDR3 reads CASAPPTVDTQYF. In DNA, the CDR3 is TGTGCTAGTGCTCCCCCGACCGTGGATACGCAGTATTTT.

The CDR3 sequence: CASSTSKRGEQYF. The CDR3 DNA follows: TGTGCCAGCAGCACCAGCAAACGTGGCGAGCAGTACTTC. This rearrangement joins TRBV18 to TRBJ2-7; D gene uncertain. The CDR3 contains 13 residues. With 8 bases removed from V and 6 bases from J, the gap between germline ends came to 17 bases. Germline CDR1 is KGHSH and CDR2 is LQKENI. Looking up the rest from reference TRBV18 and TRBJ2-7 gives the full variable domain: NAGVMQNPRHLVRRRGQEARLRCSPMKGHSHVYWYRQLPEEGLKFMVYLQKENIIDESGMPKERFSAEFPKEGPSILRIQQVVRGDSAAYFCASSTSKRGEQYFGPGTRLTVT.

This clonotype was seen a handful of times. V usage is TRBV6-1 and J usage is TRBJ2-7; perhaps D is TRBD1 or TRBD2 (6 bases each). Germline V gene sequence: CDR1 MNHNS, CDR2 SASEGT. CDR3 length: 13 residues. The CDR3 region has the DNA TGTGCGACCAACTCCGGGGGCATCAGCGAGCAGTACTTC. The encoded protein is CATNSGGISEQYF.

This clonotype was counted many times. The chain links TRBV12-5 to TRBJ2-2; 8 positions agree with TRBD1. After removal of 5 bases from V and 5 bases from J, the junction contained 4 bases not matched to a gene. CDR3 size: 14 residues. Per the germline V gene, CDR1 is LGHNT and CDR2 is FRNRAP. The CDR3 is CASGQGARTGELFF. As DNA, the CDR3 is TGTGCTAGTGGTCAGGGGGCGCGGACCGGGGAGCTGTTTTTT.

The CDR3 region is CASSQDGGVYYGYTF. In nucleotides, the CDR3 is TGTGCCAGCAGCCAAGATGGGGGAGTTTACTATGGCTACACCTTC. V gene TRBV3-1 combines with J gene TRBJ1-2; D perhaps matches TRBD1 (5 bases). Trimming removed 0 bases at V and 3 bases at J, with 11 bases between. This CDR3 region has 15 residues. Germline V lookup: CDR1 LGHDT, CDR2 YNNKEL (reference sequence).

This clonotype was observed many times. The rearrangement joins TRBV28 to TRBJ1-1; possible D gene TRBD1, 6 bases. Between the trimmed V and J ends, which lost 6 bases and 4 bases, there was a span of 15 bases. This CDR3 is built from 14 residues. Germline CDR1 and CDR2: MDHEN and SYDVKM. The CDR3 is CASSGGGRFTEAFF. The CDR3 region has the DNA TGTGCCAGCAGCGGTGGGGGGCGCTTCACTGAAGCTTTCTTT.

This clonotype appeared a few times. The chain recombines TRBV19 with TRBJ2-1, with 14 bases identical to TRBD2. This CDR3 spans 20 amino acids. V shed 7 bases, J shed 0 bases, and the junction held 14 bases outside the gene matches. CDR1 is LNHDA and CDR2 is SQIVND in the germline V gene (reference sequence). CDR3 sequence reads: CASTPAGTSGRVFSYNEQFF. The DNA for the CDR3 is TGTGCCAGTACCCCCGCCGGGACTAGCGGGAGAGTCTTCTCCTACAATGAGCAGTTCTTC.

This clonotype was detected ten times or more. This chain connects TRBV20-1 to TRBJ2-3, with D uncertain. The V and J ends lost 2 bases and 8 bases respectively, with 17 bases between them. This CDR3 is 14 amino acids long. CDR1 and CDR2 from the germline V gene are DFQATT and SNEGSKA (reference sequence). This CDR3 reads CSARSFSLVGTQYF. In nucleotides, the CDR3 is TGCAGTGCTAGAAGCTTTTCCCTTGTAGGTACGCAGTATTTT.

At least ten counts were recorded for this clonotype. This chain connects TRBV12-3 or TRBV12-4 to TRBJ2-1; D uncertain. The CDR3 contains 11 residues. The ends were cut back, 6 bases at V and 8 bases at J, with 8 bases in the middle. The CDR3 DNA is TGTGCCAGCAGCCGACTCGATGAGCAGTTCTTC. Translating it yields CASSRLDEQFF.

In its sample, this clonotype was seen many times. The genes are TRBV7-9 and TRBJ2-7; 10 bases agree with TRBD1. Looked up from germline, CDR1 is SEHNR and CDR2 is FQNEAQ (reference sequence). V trimming: 2 bases; J trimming: 6 bases; junction bases outside the gene matches: 4. This CDR3 has 14 residues. The CDR3 coding sequence is TGTGCCAGCAGCTTAAGGGGACAGGGGAGCGAGCAGTACTTC. Translation: CASSLRGQGSEQYF.

The chain combines TRBV7-9 with TRBJ1-1; D gene uncertain. V was cut by 2 bases and J by 1 base, with 5 bases left in between. Germline-derived CDR1 and CDR2 are SEHNR and FQNEAQ (reference sequence). The CDR3 has 13 amino acids. The CDR3 spells CASSLKANTEAFF. The CDR3 nucleotides are TGTGCCAGCAGCTTAAAAGCGAACACTGAAGCTTTCTTT.

This clonotype was seen repeatedly, ten times or more. V gene TRBV6-1 combines with J gene TRBJ2-5; D possibly uses TRBD1 or TRBD2 (5 bases each). The CDR3 has 17 residues. V was shortened by 3 bases and J by 3 bases, with 20 bases between the two germline ends. Germline lookup yields CDR1 MNHNS and CDR2 SASEGT. CDR3 in amino acids: CASSDFFWDGAKETQYF. CDR3 bases: TGTGCCAGCAGTGATTTTTTTTGGGACGGGGCTAAAGAGACCCAGTACTTC.

In this sample, this clonotype turned up a few times. The chain joins TRBV6-1 to TRBJ2-1; 15 nucleotides align to TRBD2. With 4 bases clipped from V and 0 bases from J, the junction kept 10 bases outside the gene matches. The CDR3 is made up of 20 amino acids. Per the germline V gene, CDR1 is MNHNS and CDR2 is SASEGT. The CDR3 nucleotides read TGTGCCAGCAGTGGAAACCTCGGGACTAGCGGGAGGAGCTCCTACAATGAGCAGTTCTTC. Amino acid sequence: CASSGNLGTSGRSSYNEQFF.

This clonotype was picked up many times. This sequence joins TRBV30 and TRBJ2-5, with D perhaps TRBD1 or TRBD2 (5 bases each). The CDR3 consists of 13 residues. V was trimmed by 5 bases and J by 5 bases, leaving 15 bases between them. The germline V gene has CDR1 GTSNPN and CDR2 SVGIG (reference sequence). CDR3 loop: CAWQTPWGETQYF. The CDR3 bases are TGTGCCTGGCAGACCCCTTGGGGGGAGACCCAGTACTTC.

The table lists this clonotype with many counts. This rearrangement joins TRBV20-1 to TRBJ2-5; 9 bases line up with TRBD2. V lost 6 bases, J lost 7 bases, and 15 bases stayed unmatched. The CDR3 has 15 amino acids. Germline CDR1 DFQATT, CDR2 SNEGSKA (reference sequence). This CDR3 is CSARLAASRRGTQYF. CDR3 coding DNA: TGCAGTGCCAGACTAGCGGCGTCCCGACGGGGGACCCAGTACTTC.

This clonotype was seen only a few times. The gene calls are TRBV6-1 and TRBJ1-2; maybe TRBD1 (6 bases). The germline V and J ends were trimmed by 8 bases and 2 bases, with 15 bases remaining between them. CDR1 is MNHNS, CDR2 SASEGT, per germline. The CDR3 runs 14 residues. The chain's CDR3 is CASGRLRGNYGYTF. Here the CDR3 DNA reads TGTGCCAGCGGCCGGCTCAGGGGAAACTATGGCTACACCTTC.